The T cell receptor beta chain described here comes from a study of blood T cell repertoires in COVID-19. Study in general: Samples taken during acute and convalescent COVID-19 were collected in the United States, Italy and Spain. Nucleic acid was either cDNA or gDNA, and it came from T cells, B-cell-depleted T cells, or PBMCs.

CDR1 is SGHDT, CDR2 YYEEEE, per germline. V was shortened by 4 bases and J by 2 bases, with 6 bases between the two germline ends. The CDR3 sequence is 12 residues long. One Seattle source followed patients from active infection through their disease course. Authors' processing steps: Estimation of nucleated cell counts was performed using reference gene primer amplification. Sequencing was performed with immunoSEQ multiplex PCR; in TCRdb, only in-frame clones are kept and a portion is missing. The V and J calls and clone size are taken from that table; D and trimming were inferred from the DNA. Here the sample spans 250,000 to 300,000 clones, approximately 89% being singletons.

This TCR derives from a woman aged 65 to 85 with COVID-19, enrolled during active disease. Specimen: peripheral blood. The rearrangement links TRBV5-6 to TRBJ2-5; possibly TRBD2 for D (5 bases). The CDR3 sequence is CASSRGQETQYF. The CDR3 coding sequence is TGTGCCAGCAGCCGGGGTCAAGAGACCCAGTACTTC.